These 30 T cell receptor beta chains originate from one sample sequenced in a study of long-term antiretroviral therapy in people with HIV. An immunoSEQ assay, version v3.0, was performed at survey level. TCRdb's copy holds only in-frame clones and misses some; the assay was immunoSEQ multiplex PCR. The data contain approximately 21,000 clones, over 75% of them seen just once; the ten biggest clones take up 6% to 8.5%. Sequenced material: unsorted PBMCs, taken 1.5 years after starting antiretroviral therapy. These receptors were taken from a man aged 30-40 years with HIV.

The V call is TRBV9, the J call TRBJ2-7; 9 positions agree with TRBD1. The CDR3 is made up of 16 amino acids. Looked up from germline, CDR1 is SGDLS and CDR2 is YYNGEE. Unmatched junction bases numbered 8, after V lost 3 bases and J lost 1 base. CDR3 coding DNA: TGTGCCAGCAGCGCCTCCGGGACAGGGTTTTCCTACGAGCAGTACTTC. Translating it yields CASSASGTGFSYEQYF.

CDR3 in DNA: TGTGCCAGCAGCCCCTCGGCGGCGAACACCGGGGAGCTGTTTTTT. Translating gives CASSPSAANTGELFF. This chain links TRBV9 with TRBJ2-2, with no clear D. The CDR3 runs 15 residues. CDR1 and CDR2 (germline): SGDLS, YYNGEE. The V end lost 4 bases, the J end lost 0 bases, and 10 bases lay between the germline ends.

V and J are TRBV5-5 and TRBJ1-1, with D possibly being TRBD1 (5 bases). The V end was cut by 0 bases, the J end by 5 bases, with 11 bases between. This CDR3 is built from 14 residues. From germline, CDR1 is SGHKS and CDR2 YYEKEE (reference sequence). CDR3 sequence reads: CASSLAGAGTEAFF. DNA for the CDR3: TGTGCCAGCAGCTTGGCCGGGGCGGGTACTGAAGCTTTCTTT.

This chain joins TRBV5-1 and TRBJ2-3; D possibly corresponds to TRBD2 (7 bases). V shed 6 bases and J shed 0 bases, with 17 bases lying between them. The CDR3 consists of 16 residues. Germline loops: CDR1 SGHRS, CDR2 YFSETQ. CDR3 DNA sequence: TGCGCCAGCACCCAGATGGGGGGGGCGAGCACAGATACGCAGTATTTT. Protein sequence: CASTQMGGASTDTQYF.

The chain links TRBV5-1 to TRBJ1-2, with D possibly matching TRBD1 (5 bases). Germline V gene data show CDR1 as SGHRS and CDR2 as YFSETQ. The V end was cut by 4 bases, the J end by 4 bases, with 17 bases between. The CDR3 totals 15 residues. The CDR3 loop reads CASSGPGGGGYGYTF. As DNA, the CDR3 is TGCGCCAGCAGCGGCCCCGGGGGGGGAGGCTATGGCTACACCTTC.

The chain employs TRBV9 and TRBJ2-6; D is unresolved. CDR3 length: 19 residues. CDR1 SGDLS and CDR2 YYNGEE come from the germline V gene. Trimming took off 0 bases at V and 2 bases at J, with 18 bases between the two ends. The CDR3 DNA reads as TGTGCCAGCAGCGTAGCGGGTGCCCTCTACCCAGCTGGGGCCAACGTCCTGACTTTC. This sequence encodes CASSVAGALYPAGANVLTF.

Written as DNA, the CDR3 is TGCGCCAGCAGCCAAGTTCGAGGGAGTGGCACTGAAGCTTTCTTT. The encoded protein is CASSQVRGSGTEAFF. The chain uses TRBV4-1 and TRBJ1-1; D is ambiguous. Trimming took off 1 base at V and 4 bases at J, with 13 bases between the two ends. Germline-derived CDR1 and CDR2 are MGHRA and YSYEKL. CDR3 length: 15 amino acids.

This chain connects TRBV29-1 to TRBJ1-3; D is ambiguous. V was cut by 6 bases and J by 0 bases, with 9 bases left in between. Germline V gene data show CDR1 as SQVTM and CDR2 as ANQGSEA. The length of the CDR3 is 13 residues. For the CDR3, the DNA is TGCAGCGTGTGGACGGACTCTGGAAACACCATATATTTT. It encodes CSVWTDSGNTIYF.

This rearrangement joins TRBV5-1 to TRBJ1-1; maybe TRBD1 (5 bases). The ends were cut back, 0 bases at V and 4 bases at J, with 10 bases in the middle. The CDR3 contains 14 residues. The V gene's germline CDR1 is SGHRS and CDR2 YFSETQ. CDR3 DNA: TGCGCCAGCAGCTTGGCGGGGGAAGGCACTGAAGCTTTCTTT. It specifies CASSLAGEGTEAFF.

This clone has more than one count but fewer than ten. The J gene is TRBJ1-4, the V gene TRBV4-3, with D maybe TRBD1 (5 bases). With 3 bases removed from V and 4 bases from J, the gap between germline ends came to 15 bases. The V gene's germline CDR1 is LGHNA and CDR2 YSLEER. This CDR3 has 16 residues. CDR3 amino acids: CASSQGTGIGNEKLFF. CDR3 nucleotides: TGCGCCAGCAGCCAGGGAACAGGAATTGGTAATGAAAAACTGTTTTTT.

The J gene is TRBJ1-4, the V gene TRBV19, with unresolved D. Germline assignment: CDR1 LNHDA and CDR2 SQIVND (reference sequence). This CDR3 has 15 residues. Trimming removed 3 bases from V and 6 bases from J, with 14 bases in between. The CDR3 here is CASSMGSSQYEKLFF. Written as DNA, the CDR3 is TGTGCCAGTAGTATGGGAAGTAGTCAGTATGAAAAACTGTTTTTT.

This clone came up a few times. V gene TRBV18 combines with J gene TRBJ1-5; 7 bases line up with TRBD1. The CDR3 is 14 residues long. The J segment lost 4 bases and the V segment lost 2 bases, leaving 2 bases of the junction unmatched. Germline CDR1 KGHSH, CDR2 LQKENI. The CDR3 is CASSPLQGNQPQHF. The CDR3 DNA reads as TGTGCCAGCTCACCATTACAGGGGAATCAGCCCCAGCATTTT. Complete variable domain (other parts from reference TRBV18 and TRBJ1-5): NAGVMQNPRHLVRRRGQEARLRCSPMKGHSHVYWYRQLPEEGLKFMVYLQKENIIDESGMPKERFSAEFPKEGPSILRIQQVVRGDSAAYFCASSPLQGNQPQHFGDGTRLSIL.

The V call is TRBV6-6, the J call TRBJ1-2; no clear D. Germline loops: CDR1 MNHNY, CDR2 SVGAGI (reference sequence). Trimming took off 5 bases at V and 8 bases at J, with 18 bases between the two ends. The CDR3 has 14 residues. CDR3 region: CASSGRERTGGYTF. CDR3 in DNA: TGTGCCAGCAGTGGTCGGGAGCGAACGGGAGGCTACACCTTC.

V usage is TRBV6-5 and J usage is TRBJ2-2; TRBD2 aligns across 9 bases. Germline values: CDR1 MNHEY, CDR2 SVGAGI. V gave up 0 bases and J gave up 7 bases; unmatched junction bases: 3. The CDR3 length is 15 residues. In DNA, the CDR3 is TGTGCCAGCAGTTACTCTGGGACTAGCCACGGGGAGCTGTTTTTT. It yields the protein CASSYSGTSHGELFF.

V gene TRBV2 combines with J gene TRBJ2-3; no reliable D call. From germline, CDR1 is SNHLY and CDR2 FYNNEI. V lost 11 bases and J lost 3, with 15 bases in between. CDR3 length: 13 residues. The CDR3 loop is CALVTKDTDTQYF. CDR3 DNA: TGTGCCCTAGTGACCAAGGATACAGATACGCAGTATTTT.

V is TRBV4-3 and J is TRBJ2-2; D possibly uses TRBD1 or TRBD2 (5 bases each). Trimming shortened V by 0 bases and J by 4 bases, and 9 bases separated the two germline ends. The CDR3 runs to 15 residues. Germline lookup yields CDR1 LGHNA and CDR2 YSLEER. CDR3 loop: CASSQEVGGTGELFF. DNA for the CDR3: TGCGCCAGCAGCCAAGAAGTTGGGGGCACCGGGGAGCTGTTTTTT.

The CDR3 reads CASSQEPNQPQHF. As DNA, the CDR3 is TGCGCCAGCAGCCAAGAGCCCAATCAGCCCCAGCATTTT. This sequence joins TRBV4-3 and TRBJ1-5, with D unclear. The germline CDR1 and CDR2 sequences are LGHNA and YSLEER. CDR3 length equals 13 residues. Trimming removed 0 bases from V and 3 bases from J, with 3 bases in between.

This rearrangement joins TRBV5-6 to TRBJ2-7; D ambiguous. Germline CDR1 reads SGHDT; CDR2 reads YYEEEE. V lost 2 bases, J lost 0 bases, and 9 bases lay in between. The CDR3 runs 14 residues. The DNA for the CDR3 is TGTGCCAGCAGCTTTTTCGGTAGCTCCTACGAGCAGTACTTC. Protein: CASSFFGSSYEQYF.

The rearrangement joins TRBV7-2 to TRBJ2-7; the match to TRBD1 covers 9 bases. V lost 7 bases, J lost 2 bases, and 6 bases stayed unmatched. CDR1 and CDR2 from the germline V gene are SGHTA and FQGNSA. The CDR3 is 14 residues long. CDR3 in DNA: TGTGCCAGCAAGGACAGGGGCCAGACCTACGAGCAGTACTTC. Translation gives CASKDRGQTYEQYF.

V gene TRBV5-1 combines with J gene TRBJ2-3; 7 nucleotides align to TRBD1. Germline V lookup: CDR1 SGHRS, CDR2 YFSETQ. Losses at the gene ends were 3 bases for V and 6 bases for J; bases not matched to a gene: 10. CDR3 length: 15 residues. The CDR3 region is CASSSMSQGPDTQYF. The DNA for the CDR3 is TGCGCCAGCAGCTCGATGTCACAGGGGCCCGATACGCAGTATTTT.

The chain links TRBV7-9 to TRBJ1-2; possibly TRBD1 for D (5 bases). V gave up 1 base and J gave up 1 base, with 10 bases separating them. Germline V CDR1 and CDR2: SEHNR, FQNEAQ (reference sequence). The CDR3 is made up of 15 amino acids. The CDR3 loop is CASSLGQGLNYGYTF. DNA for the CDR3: TGTGCCAGCAGCTTAGGGCAGGGTCTTAACTATGGCTACACCTTC.

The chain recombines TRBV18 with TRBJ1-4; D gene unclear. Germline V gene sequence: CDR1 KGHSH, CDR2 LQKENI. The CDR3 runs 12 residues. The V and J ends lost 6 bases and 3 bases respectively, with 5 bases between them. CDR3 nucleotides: TGTGCCAGCTCCCCGGCTAATGAAAAACTGTTTTTT. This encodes CASSPANEKLFF.

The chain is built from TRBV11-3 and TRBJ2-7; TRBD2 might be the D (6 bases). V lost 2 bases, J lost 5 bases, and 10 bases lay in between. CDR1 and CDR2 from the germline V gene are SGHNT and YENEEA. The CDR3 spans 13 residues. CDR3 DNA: TGTGCCAGCAGCTTACTAGCGAACCACGAGCAGTACTTC. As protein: CASSLLANHEQYF.

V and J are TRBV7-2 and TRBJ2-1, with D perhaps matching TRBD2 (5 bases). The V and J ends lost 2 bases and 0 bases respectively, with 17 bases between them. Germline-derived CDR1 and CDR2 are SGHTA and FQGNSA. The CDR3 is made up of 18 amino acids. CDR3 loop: CASSLRRAAESSYNEQFF. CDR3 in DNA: TGTGCCAGCAGCTTACGGAGAGCGGCTGAGAGCTCCTACAATGAGCAGTTCTTC.

CDR3 coding DNA: TGCGCCAGCAGCCAAGAATATAGCGACCGCGAGCAGTACTTC. This sequence encodes CASSQEYSDREQYF. The chain has TRBV4-3 and TRBJ2-7; D perhaps matches TRBD2 (5 bases). Trimming left V 0 bases short and J 6 bases short, with 12 bases between. This CDR3 has 14 residues. In germline, CDR1 is LGHNA, CDR2 YSLEER.

CDR3 DNA sequence: TGTGCCAGCAGCCCCTGGACTAGCACAGATACGCAGTATTTT. Translating it yields CASSPWTSTDTQYF. The V and J genes are TRBV7-2 and TRBJ2-3; maybe TRBD2 (5 bases). Germline-derived CDR1 and CDR2 are SGHTA and FQGNSA. With 5 bases removed from V and 0 bases from J, the gap between germline ends came to 9 bases. The CDR3 sequence is 14 residues long. Combining the CDR3 with reference TRBV7-2 and TRBJ2-3 gives the whole variable domain GAGVSQSPSNKVTEKGKDVELRCDPISGHTALYWYRQSLGQGLEFLIYFQGNSAPDKSGLPSDRFSAERTGGSVSTLTIQRTQQEDSAVYLCASSPWTSTDTQYFGPGTRLTVL.

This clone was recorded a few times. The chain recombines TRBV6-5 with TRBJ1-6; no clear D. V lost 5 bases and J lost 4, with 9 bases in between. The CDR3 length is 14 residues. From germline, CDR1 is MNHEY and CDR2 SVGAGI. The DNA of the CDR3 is TGTGCCAGCAGTCTCGGATCTTATAATTCACCCCTCCACTTT. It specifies CASSLGSYNSPLHF.

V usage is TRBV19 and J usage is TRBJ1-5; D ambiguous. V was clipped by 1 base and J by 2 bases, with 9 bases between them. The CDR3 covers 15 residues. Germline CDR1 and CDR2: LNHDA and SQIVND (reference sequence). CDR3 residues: CASSIGPGGNQPQHF. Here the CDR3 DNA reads TGTGCCAGTAGTATAGGACCGGGCGGCAATCAGCCCCAGCATTTT.

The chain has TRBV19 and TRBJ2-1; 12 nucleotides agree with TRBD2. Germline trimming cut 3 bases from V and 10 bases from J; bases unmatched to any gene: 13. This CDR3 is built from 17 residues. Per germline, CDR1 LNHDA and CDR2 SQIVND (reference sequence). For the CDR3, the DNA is TGTGCCAGTAGTATGGATAGTAGCGGACTAGCGGGAACAGAGCAGTTCTTC. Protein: CASSMDSSGLAGTEQFF.

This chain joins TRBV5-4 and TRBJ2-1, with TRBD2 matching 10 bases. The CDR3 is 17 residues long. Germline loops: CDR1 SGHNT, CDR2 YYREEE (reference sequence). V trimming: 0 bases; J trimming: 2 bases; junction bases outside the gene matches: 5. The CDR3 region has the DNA TGTGCCAGCAGCTTGGGGTCCGGGACTAGCGCCTACAATGAGCAGTTCTTC. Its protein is CASSLGSGTSAYNEQFF.